This TCR beta chain originates from a study of cytomegalovirus exposure and HLA in healthy donors. In the case of this clone: Compared with germline, one end of the junction differs, possibly owing to a read error.

Primers included in the PCR were 60 Vbeta and 13 Jbeta primers. Using immunoSEQ multiplex PCR, the repertoire was profiled, and TCRdb retains in-frame clones only, with some absent. The sample includes about 200,000 clones, roughly 77% of them seen just once. CDR1 and CDR2 from the germline V gene are SSHAT and FNYEAQ (reference sequence). The CDR3 contains 18 residues. The TCR originated in a male donor in good health and CMV-seropositive. The sequencing input was PBMCs. The J gene is TRBJ2-2, the V gene TRBV7-7; 12 nucleotides align to TRBD2. The CDR3 spells CASSSAPTSGGRAGELFF. The CDR3 bases are TGTGCTAGCAGCTCCGCCCCGACTAGCGGGGGCCGTGCGGGGGAGCTGTTTTTT.